The clone carrying this T cell receptor beta chain has a count of ten or more. Its target is unknown. The CDR3 covers 14 residues. Germline-derived CDR1 and CDR2 are LNHNV and YYDKDF (reference sequence). Trimming shortened V by 1 base and J by 4 bases, and 8 bases separated the two germline ends. Library preparation for TCR beta used quantitative 5'-RACE with molecular barcodes. A single record per CDR3 protein comes from TCRdb applying MiXCR to the 5' RACE reads. Here the sample spans roughly 130,000 distinct CDR3 sequences, about a tenth being singletons. This entry comes from a study of CD8 T cells in ankylosing spondylitis. Study outcomes and limitations: Fewer than ten highly homologous variants made up a TCR beta motif that seemed to typify ankylosing spondylitis blood. Disease-linked clones bore a CD8+ phenotype and were relatively rare in peripheral blood. Matched ankylosing spondylitis synovial fluid reportedly showed significant enrichment of disease-linked clones.

The source is a male donor with ankylosing spondylitis or in good health (not recorded which). The sample comprised blood, either unsorted or a sorted T cell fraction (not recorded which). The chain joins TRBV15 to TRBJ2-1; D not resolved. The CDR3 loop reads CATSRAGRYNEQFF. CDR3 DNA sequence: TGTGCCACCAGCAGAGCCGGCCGTTACAATGAGCAGTTCTTC.